This record covers a single TCR beta chain. Its target is unknown. The trim removed 2 bases at V and 4 bases at J, leaving 4 bases unmatched. The germline CDR1 and CDR2 sequences are SGHTA and FQGTGA. The CDR3 is made up of 15 amino acids. Time point noted: peripheral blood 6 weeks after treatment start. Added to each PCR by spiking were synthetic TCR analog templates. Here immunoSEQ multiplex PCR was the method, and the copy in TCRdb shows in-frame clones only, minus some. The sample shows approximately 50,000 clones, more than 75% of them seen only once. The sample is drawn from a study of PD-L1 blockade in urothelial cancer. For the study at large: Analyses used blood from 3 weeks (second dose) and 6 weeks after treatment start.

Study results and limitations: Patients with durable benefit had greater blood expansion of tumor-associated TCR clones 3 weeks into treatment.

The source was PBMCs, collected around atezolizumab (anti-PD-L1) treatment. The receptor was derived from a man in his 60s with urothelial cancer. The chain has TRBV7-3 and TRBJ2-1; 8 bases are a match to TRBD1. The CDR3 DNA reads as TGTGCCAGCAGCTTAGGGACAGGACCTTACAATGAGCAGTTCTTC. Its translation is CASSLGTGPYNEQFF.